This T cell receptor (beta chain) is from a study of cytomegalovirus exposure and HLA in healthy donors. This clone was counted a few times. Its antigen is as yet unknown. Study-level points and caveats: In an earlier analysis, productive rearrangement rates for most beta V segments clustered near 87% or 30%.

The PCR was carried out with 60 Vbeta primers and 13 Jbeta primers. TCRdb's table, derived via immunoSEQ multiplex PCR, lists solely in-frame clones and lacks some. The sample lists 170,000 or so clones, around 82% occurring once. The germline CDR1 and CDR2 sequences are SEHNR and FQNEAQ (reference sequence). The CDR3 runs 16 residues. The ends lost 7 bases at V and 0 bases at J; junction bases unmatched: 8. The source of this sequence is a woman between 45 and 60 years old in good health and CMV-seropositive. The chain couples TRBV7-9 to TRBJ2-7; 11 nucleotides line up with TRBD1. Sequencing used PBMCs. CDR3 nucleotide sequence: TGTGCCAGCACCACCCCAGGACAGGGGGCCTCCTACGAGCAGTACTTC. Protein product: CASTTPGQGASYEQYF.